Given below is one T cell receptor (beta chain) in context. This sample is drawn from a study of shared clonotypes between healthy human individuals. Unsorted PBMCs provided DNA that was sequenced on ten immunoSEQ deep assay plates. Data came from immunoSEQ multiplex PCR; TCRdb stores just in-frame clones and leaves some out. The data contain 470,000 or so clones, about 78% of them singletons. Researchers drew on about 94 million PBMCs for genomic DNA from unsorted samples. Germline values: CDR1 SEHNR, CDR2 FQNEAQ (reference sequence). CDR3 size: 15 residues. With 5 bases clipped from V and 2 bases from J, the junction kept 4 bases outside the gene matches.

The TCR was taken from a woman aged 40 to 50 in good health. Some clones in this sample may be carry-over from other donors' samples. Sequenced: PBMCs. The chain has TRBV7-9 and TRBJ2-1; 9 bases align to TRBD2. For the CDR3, the DNA is TGTGCCAGCAGCCGTAGCGGGAGAACCTACAATGAGCAGTTCTTC. Encoded protein: CASSRSGRTYNEQFF.